This T cell receptor beta chain originates from a study of STAT5B mutations in CD4+ large granular lymphocyte leukemia. Study in general: The CDR3 'QG' motif was associated with a particular HLA allele among healthy donors.

This was a survey-level run. Data came from immunoSEQ multiplex PCR; TCRdb stores just in-frame clones and leaves some out. The sample includes roughly 48,000 clones, around 70% seen only once; the top ten take less than 2%. Points on this clone: The target antigen is unknown.

V dropped 9 bases and J dropped 7; count of bases not matched to a gene: 5. CDR3 length equals 12 residues. Germline CDR1 WNHNN, CDR2 SYGVQD (reference sequence). Study conclusions and caveats: TRBV06-family usage was enriched in top patient clones (8/27) versus controls (2/35). Without HLA matching, higher CD4+ than CD8+ T-LGLL clonality could reflect small sample size.

The source is a human donor in good health. This chain uses TRBV10-1 with TRBJ2-2; TRBD1 matches 7 bases. The material sequenced was CD4+ T cells from blood buffy coats. The CDR3 reads CASYDRVGELFF. As DNA, the CDR3 is TGCGCCAGTTACGACAGGGTCGGGGAGCTGTTTTTT.